Below, one TCR beta chain is given with its context. The antigen remains unidentified. The data belong to a study of early T cells in non-severe SARS-CoV-2 infection. Study-wide points: Matching results from VDJdb favored anti-spike CD8 responses, leaving private and CD4 specificities undetected.

The length of the CDR3 is 14 residues. V lost 3 bases and J lost 6, with 12 bases in between. From germline, CDR1 is MGHRA and CDR2 YSYEKL. Individual cDNA molecules were tagged with unique molecular identifiers. TCRdb used MiXCR to reprocess the 5' RACE reads, holding one entry per CDR3 protein. The data contain 55,000 or so distinct CDR3 sequences, 6% to 7% of them singletons. The TCR originated in an adult who was a healthcare worker with PCR-confirmed SARS-CoV-2 infection or an uninfected control (not recorded which). This rearrangement joins TRBV4-1 to TRBJ2-1, with TRBD2 as a possible D gene (6 bases). The sample taken for sequencing was whole blood. CDR3 in DNA: TGCGCCAGCAGCCATCTAGCGTCCCCCAATGAGCAGTTCTTC. Protein: CASSHLASPNEQFF.